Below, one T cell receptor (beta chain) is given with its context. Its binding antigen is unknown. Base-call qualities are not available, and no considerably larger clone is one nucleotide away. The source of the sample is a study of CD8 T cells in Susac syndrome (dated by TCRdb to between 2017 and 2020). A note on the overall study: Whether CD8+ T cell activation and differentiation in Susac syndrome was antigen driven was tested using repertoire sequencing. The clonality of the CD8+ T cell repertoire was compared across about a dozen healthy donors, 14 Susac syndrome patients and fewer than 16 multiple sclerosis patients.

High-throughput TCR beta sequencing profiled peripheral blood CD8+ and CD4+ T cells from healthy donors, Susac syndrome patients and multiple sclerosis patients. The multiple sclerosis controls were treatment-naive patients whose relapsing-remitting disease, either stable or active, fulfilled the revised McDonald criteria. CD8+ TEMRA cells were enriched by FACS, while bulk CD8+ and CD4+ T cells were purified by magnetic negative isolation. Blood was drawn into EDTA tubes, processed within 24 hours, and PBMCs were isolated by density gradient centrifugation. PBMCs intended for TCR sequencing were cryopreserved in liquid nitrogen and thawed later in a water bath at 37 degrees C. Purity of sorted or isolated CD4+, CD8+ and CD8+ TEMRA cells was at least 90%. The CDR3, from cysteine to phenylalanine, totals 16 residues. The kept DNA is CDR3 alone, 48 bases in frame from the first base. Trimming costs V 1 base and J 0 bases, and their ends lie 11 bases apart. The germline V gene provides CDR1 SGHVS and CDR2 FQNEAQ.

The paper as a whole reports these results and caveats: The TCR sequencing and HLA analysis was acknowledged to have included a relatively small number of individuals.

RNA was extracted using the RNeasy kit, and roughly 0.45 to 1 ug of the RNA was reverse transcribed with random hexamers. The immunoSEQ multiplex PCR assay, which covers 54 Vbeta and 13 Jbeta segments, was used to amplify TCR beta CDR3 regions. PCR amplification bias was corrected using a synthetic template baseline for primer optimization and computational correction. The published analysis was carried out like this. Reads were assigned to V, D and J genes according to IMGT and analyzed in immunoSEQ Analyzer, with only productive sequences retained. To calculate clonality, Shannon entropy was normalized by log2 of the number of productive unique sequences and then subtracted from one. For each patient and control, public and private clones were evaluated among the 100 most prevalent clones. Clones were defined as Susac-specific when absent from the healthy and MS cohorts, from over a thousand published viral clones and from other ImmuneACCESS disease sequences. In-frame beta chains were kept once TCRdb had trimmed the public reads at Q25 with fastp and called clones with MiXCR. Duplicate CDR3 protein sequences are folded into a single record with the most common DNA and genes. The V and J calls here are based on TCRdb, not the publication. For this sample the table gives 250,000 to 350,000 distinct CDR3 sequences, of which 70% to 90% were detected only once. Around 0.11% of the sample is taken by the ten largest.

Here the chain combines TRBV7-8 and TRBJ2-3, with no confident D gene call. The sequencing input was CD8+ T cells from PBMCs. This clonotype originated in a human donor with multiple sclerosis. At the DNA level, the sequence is TGTGCCAGCAGCTTAGGTTCCCCTATCAGCACAGATACGCAGTATTTT. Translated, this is CASSLGSPISTDTQYF.